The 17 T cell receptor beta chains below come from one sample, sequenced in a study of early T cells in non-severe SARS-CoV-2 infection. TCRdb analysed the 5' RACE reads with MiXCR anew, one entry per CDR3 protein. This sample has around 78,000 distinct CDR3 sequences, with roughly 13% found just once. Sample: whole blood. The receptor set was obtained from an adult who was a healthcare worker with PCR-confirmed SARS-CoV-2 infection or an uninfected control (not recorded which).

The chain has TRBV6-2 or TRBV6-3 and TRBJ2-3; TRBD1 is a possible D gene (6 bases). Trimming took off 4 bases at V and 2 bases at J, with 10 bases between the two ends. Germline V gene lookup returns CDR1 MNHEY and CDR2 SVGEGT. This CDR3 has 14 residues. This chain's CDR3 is CASSWQGFTDTQYF. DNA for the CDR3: TGTGCCAGCAGTTGGCAGGGGTTCACAGATACGCAGTATTTT.

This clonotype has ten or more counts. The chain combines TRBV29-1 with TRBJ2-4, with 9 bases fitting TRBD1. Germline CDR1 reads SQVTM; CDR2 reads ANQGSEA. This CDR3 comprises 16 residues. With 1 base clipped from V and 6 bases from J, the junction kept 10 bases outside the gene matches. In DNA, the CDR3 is TGCAGCGTTGAAGCCCGGACAGGGGTCCTCTCAAACATTCAGTACTTC. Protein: CSVEARTGVLSNIQYF.

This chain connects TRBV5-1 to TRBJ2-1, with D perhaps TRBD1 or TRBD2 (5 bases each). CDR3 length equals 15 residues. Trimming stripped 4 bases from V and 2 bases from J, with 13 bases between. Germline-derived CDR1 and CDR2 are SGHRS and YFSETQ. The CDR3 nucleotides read TGCGCCAGCAGCCCGAATCAGGGAGCCTACAATGAGCAGTTCTTC. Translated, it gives CASSPNQGAYNEQFF.

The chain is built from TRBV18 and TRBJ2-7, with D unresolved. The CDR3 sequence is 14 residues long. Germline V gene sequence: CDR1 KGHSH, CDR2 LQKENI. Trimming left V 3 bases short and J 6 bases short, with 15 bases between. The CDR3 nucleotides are TGTGCCAGCTCACCGGGCCATTCGACGGGCGAGCAGTACTTC. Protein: CASSPGHSTGEQYF. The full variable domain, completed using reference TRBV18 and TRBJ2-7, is NAGVMQNPRHLVRRRGQEARLRCSPMKGHSHVYWYRQLPEEGLKFMVYLQKENIIDESGMPKERFSAEFPKEGPSILRIQQVVRGDSAAYFCASSPGHSTGEQYFGPGTRLTVT.

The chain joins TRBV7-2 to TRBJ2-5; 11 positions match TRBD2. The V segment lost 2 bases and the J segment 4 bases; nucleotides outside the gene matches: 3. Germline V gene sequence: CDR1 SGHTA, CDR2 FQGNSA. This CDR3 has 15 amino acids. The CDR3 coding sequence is TGTGCCAGCAGCTTACTAGCGGGAGGCGTAGAGACCCAGTACTTC. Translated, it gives CASSLLAGGVETQYF.

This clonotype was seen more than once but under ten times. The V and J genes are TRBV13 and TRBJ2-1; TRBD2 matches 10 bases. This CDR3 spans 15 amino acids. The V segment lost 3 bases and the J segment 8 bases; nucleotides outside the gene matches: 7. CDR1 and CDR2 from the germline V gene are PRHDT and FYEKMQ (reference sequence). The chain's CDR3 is CASSLRLAGADEQFF. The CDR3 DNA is TGTGCCAGCAGCTTGCGGCTAGCGGGAGCGGATGAGCAGTTCTTC. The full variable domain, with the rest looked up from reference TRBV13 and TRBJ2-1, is AAGVIQSPRHLIKEKRETATLKCYPIPRHDTVYWYQQGPGQDPQFLISFYEKMQSDKGSIPDRFSAQQFSDYHSELNMSSLELGDSALYFCASSLRLAGADEQFFGPGTRLTVL.

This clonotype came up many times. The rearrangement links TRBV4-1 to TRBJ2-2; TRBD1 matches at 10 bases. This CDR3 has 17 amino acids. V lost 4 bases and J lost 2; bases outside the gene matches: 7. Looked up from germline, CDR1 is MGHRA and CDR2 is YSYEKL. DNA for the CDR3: TGCGCCAGCAGCCTGGACAGGGGGAAAGGAAACACCGGGGAGCTGTTTTTT. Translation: CASSLDRGKGNTGELFF.

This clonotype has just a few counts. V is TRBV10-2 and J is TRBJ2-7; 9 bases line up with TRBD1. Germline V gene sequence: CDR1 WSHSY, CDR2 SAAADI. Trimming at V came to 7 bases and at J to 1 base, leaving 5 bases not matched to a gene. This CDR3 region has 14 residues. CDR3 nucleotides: TGCGCCAGCAAGGACGGGACAGGGTCCTACGAGCAGTACTTC. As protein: CASKDGTGSYEQYF.

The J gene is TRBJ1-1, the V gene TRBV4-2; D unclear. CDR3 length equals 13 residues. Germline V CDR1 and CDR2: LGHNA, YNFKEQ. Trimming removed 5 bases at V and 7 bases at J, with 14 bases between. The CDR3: CASSFSDRGEAFF. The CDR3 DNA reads TGTGCCAGCAGCTTCTCGGACCGCGGTGAAGCTTTCTTT.

The CDR3 nucleotides are TGTGCTAGTGGTTTGATTAGCGGGAGCTACGATACGCAGTATTTT. It translates to CASGLISGSYDTQYF. The rearrangement links TRBV12-5 to TRBJ2-3; TRBD2 matches at 9 bases. This CDR3 comprises 15 residues. The germline gives CDR1 LGHNT, CDR2 FRNRAP. V shed 2 bases and J 6 bases; nucleotides not matched to a gene: 6.

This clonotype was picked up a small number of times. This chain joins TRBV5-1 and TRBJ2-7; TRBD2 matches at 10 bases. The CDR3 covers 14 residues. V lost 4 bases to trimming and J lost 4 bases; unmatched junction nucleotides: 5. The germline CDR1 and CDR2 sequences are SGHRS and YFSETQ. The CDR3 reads CASSAASGSYEQYF. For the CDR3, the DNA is TGCGCCAGCAGCGCCGCTAGCGGGAGTTACGAGCAGTACTTC.

The CDR3 sequence: CASSLASQGVGEQYF. Written as DNA, the CDR3 is TGTGCCAGCAGCCTTGCCTCTCAGGGGGTCGGCGAGCAGTACTTC. V and J are TRBV7-2 and TRBJ2-7, with TRBD1 matching 7 bases. The germline V gene encodes CDR1 SGHTA and CDR2 FQGNSA. This CDR3 region has 15 residues. Trimming cost V 5 bases and J 6 bases; bases outside gene matches: 13.

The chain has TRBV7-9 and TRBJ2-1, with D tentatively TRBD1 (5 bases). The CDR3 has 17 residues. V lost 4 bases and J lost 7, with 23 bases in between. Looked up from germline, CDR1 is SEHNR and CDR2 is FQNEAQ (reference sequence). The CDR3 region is CASSSNPGAGPSNEQFF. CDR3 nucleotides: TGTGCCAGCAGCTCCAACCCCGGCGCAGGGCCCTCTAATGAGCAGTTCTTC.

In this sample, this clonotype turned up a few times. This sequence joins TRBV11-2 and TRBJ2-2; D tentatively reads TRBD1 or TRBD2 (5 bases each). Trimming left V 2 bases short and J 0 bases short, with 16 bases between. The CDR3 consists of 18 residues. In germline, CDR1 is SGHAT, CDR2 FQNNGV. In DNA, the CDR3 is TGTGCCAGCAGCTTACGGGGCTACCTACCGACGAACACCGGGGAGCTGTTTTTT. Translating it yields CASSLRGYLPTNTGELFF. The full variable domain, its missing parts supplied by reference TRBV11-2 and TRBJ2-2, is EAGVAQSPRYKIIEKRQSVAFWCNPISGHATLYWYQQILGQGPKLLIQFQNNGVVDDSQLPKDRFSAERLKGVDSTLKIQPAKLEDSAVYLCASSLRGYLPTNTGELFFGEGSRLTVL.

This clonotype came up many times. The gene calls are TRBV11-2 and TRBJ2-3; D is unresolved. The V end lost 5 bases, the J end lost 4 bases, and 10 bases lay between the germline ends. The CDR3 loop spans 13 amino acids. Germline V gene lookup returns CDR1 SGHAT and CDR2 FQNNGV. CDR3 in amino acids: CASSRANPDTQYF. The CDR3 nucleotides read TGTGCCAGCAGCCGTGCAAATCCAGATACGCAGTATTTT.

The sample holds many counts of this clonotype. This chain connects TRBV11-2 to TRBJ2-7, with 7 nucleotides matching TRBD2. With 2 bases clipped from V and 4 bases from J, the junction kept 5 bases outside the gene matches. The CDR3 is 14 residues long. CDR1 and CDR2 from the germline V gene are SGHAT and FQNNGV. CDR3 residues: CASSLTLAEYEQYF. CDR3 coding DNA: TGTGCCAGCAGCTTAACGCTAGCGGAATACGAGCAGTACTTC.

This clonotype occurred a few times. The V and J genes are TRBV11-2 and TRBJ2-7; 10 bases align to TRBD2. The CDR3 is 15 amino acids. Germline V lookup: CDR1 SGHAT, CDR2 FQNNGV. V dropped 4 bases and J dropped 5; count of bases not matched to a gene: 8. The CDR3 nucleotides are TGTGCCAGCAGCTCTCGGGCTAGCGGGAGCAACGAGCAGTACTTC. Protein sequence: CASSSRASGSNEQYF.